These T cell receptor beta chains were read from a single sample in a study of cytomegalovirus exposure and HLA in healthy donors. Sequencing used immunoSEQ multiplex PCR; TCRdb keeps in-frame clones, though not all of them. This table lists about 120,000 clones. Sequencing was done on a sample of PBMCs. Source of these receptors: a man aged 40-49 years in good health and CMV-seropositive. Both conserved end residues are part of each CDR3. A D gene is named only where the DNA matches it firmly.

TRBV5-6,.,12,TRBJ2-1,CASSLALLEQFF,TGTGCCAGCAGCCTCGCCTTACTTGAGCAGTTCTTC
TRBV29-1,.,12,TRBJ2-7,CSVSGPPYEQYF,TGCAGCGTTAGCGGCCCACCTTACGAGCAGTACTTC
TRBV19,TRBD1,13,TRBJ1-4,CASNMGQGEKLFF,TGTGCCAGTAATATGGGACAGGGGGAAAAACTGTTTTTT
TRBV2,.,14,TRBJ2-2,CASTGQMNTGELFF,TGTGCCAGCACTGGACAGATGAACACCGGGGAGCTGTTTTTT
TRBV18,.,14,TRBJ2-7,CASSPGQNSYEQYF,TGTGCCAGCTCACCAGGGCAGAACTCCTACGAGCAGTACTTC
TRBV6-1,.,13,TRBJ2-5,CASSVAGVETQYF,TGTGCCAGCAGTGTCGCAGGGGTAGAGACCCAGTACTTC
TRBV27,.,13,TRBJ2-2,CASSPPLVGELFF,TGTGCCAGCAGCCCTCCCCTAGTCGGGGAGCTGTTTTTT
TRBV7-2,.,12,TRBJ1-1,CASSQYQGEAFF,TGTGCCAGCAGCCAATACCAGGGTGAAGCTTTCTTT
TRBV2,TRBD2,18,TRBJ2-4,CASSDILTSPSSKNIQYF,TGTGCCAGCAGTGATATATTGACTAGCCCGTCTTCCAAAAACATTCAGTACTTC
TRBV7-8,.,14,TRBJ2-7,CASSLRGFPYEQYF,TGTGCCAGCAGCTTACGGGGTTTCCCCTACGAGCAGTACTTC
TRBV9,TRBD1,19,TRBJ1-4,CASSSPLGTGEGNGEKLFF,TGTGCCAGCAGCTCCCCACTCGGGACAGGTGAAGGGAATGGTGAAAAACTGTTTTTT
TRBV27,.,18,TRBJ2-5,CASSLSGRRPKFGETQYF,TGTGCCAGCAGTTTAAGCGGCAGGAGGCCCAAATTTGGAGAGACCCAGTACTTC
TRBV5-4,.,12,TRBJ2-3,CASSNGGNTQYF,TGTGCCAGCAGCAATGGCGGGAATACGCAGTATTTT
TRBV5-4,.,16,TRBJ2-1,CASSSSSAISYNEQFF,TGTGCCAGCAGCTCTTCTAGCGCTATCTCCTACAATGAGCAGTTCTTC
TRBV28,.,14,TRBJ2-5,CASRYTQIQETQYF,TGTGCCAGCAGGTATACCCAAATACAGGAGACCCAGTACTTC
TRBV29-1,TRBD2,16,TRBJ2-1,CSVYRTSGTGYNEQFF,TGCAGCGTTTACCGGACTAGCGGGACAGGCTACAATGAGCAGTTCTTC
TRBV9,TRBD1,14,TRBJ1-2,CASSVGPPDRVLYF,TGTGCCAGCAGCGTAGGCCCCCCGGACAGGGTCCTATACTTC
TRBV6-5,.,16,TRBJ1-6,CASSYMSRAYNSPLHF,TGTGCCAGCAGTTATATGTCCAGGGCCTATAATTCACCCCTCCACTTT
TRBV28,TRBD1,12,TRBJ1-2,CASMEGASGYTF,TGTGCCAGCATGGAGGGGGCAAGTGGCTACACCTTC
TRBV6-5,TRBD2,14,TRBJ2-3,CASRTSGNLDTQYF,TGTGCCAGCAGGACTAGCGGGAACCTTGACACGCAGTATTTT
TRBV9,.,15,TRBJ2-1,CASSVGAEWDNEQFF,TGTGCCAGCAGCGTAGGAGCGGAGTGGGACAATGAGCAGTTCTTC
TRBV7-9,.,14,TRBJ2-1,CASSNSGGYNEQFF,TGTGCCAGCAGCAACTCAGGGGGGTACAATGAGCAGTTCTTC
TRBV5-6,.,14,TRBJ2-5,CASSSGSTGETQYF,TGTGCCAGCAGCTCCGGATCAACAGGGGAGACCCAGTACTTC
TRBV19,TRBD1,13,TRBJ2-5,CASSRTGFETQYF,TGTGCCAGTAGTCGGACAGGGTTTGAGACCCAGTACTTC
TRBV28,TRBD1,16,TRBJ1-1,CASSLSTGQMNTEAFF,TGTGCCAGCAGTTTATCCACGGGACAGATGAACACTGAAGCTTTCTTT
TRBV6-5,TRBD2,15,TRBJ2-5,CASSYVAGVDETQYF,TGTGCCAGCAGTTACGTTGCGGGAGTCGATGAGACCCAGTACTTC
TRBV2,.,13,TRBJ2-2,CASRDSYTGELFF,TGTGCCAGCAGGGACTCCTACACCGGGGAGCTGTTTTTT
TRBV19,TRBD1,16,TRBJ1-5,CASSSRPGTGDQPQHF,TGTGCCAGTAGTTCTAGGCCCGGGACAGGGGACCAGCCCCAGCATTTT
TRBV4-3,.,17,TRBJ1-5,CASSQDHLTGGNQPQHF,TGCGCCAGCAGCCAAGATCATTTGACAGGAGGCAATCAGCCCCAGCATTTT
TRBV11-3,.,13,TRBJ2-3,CASSLGPGDTQYF,TGTGCCAGCAGCCTAGGGCCCGGGGATACGCAGTATTTT
TRBV6-5,TRBD2,14,TRBJ2-5,CASSSSGGEETQYF,TGTGCCAGCAGTTCCAGCGGGGGGGAAGAGACCCAGTACTTC
TRBV14,.,15,TRBJ2-3,CASSPGQQNLHTQYF,TGTGCCAGCAGCCCGGGACAACAAAACCTCCATACGCAGTATTTT
TRBV7-8,.,16,TRBJ1-1,CASSLLFQAGRTEAFF,TGTGCCAGCAGCTTACTTTTTCAGGCAGGGCGGACTGAAGCTTTCTTT
TRBV25-1,TRBD1,14,TRBJ2-7,CASSGAQGAIEQYF,TGTGCCAGCAGCGGGGCTCAGGGGGCAATCGAGCAGTACTTC
TRBV2,.,14,TRBJ1-5,CASGGRARAQPQHF,TGTGCCAGCGGAGGTAGGGCCCGGGCTCAGCCCCAGCATTTT
TRBV6-5,TRBD1,15,TRBJ2-3,CASSRRDRDTDTQYF,TGTGCCAGCAGTCGCCGGGACAGGGACACAGATACGCAGTATTTT
TRBV5-1,TRBD2,13,TRBJ2-1,CASRSTSGFEQFF,TGCGCCAGCAGGTCAACTAGCGGGTTTGAGCAGTTCTTC
TRBV2,.,13,TRBJ1-3,CASSSSGLGTIYF,TGTGCCAGCAGTTCGTCAGGTTTAGGCACCATATATTTT
TRBV28,TRBD1,13,TRBJ2-7,CASSAGGSYEQYF,TGTGCCAGCAGCGCAGGGGGTTCCTACGAGCAGTACTTC
TRBV2,.,15,TRBJ2-5,CASSDPQEQGETQYF,TGTGCCAGCAGTGACCCCCAGGAACAAGGAGAGACCCAGTACTTC
TRBV21-1,.,18,TRBJ2-3,CASSKGQRNKPGADTQYF,TGTGCCAGCAGCAAAGGTCAGCGGAATAAACCTGGAGCAGATACGCAGTATTTT
TRBV25-1,.,11,TRBJ2-2,CASSSTGELFF,TGTGCCAGCAGCTCCACCGGGGAGCTGTTTTTT
TRBV5-1,TRBD1,15,TRBJ2-7,CASSNRQGASYEQYF,TGCGCCAGCAGCAACCGACAGGGGGCCTCCTACGAGCAGTACTTC
TRBV5-4,.,14,TRBJ2-7,CASQTGSKSGEQYF,TGTGCCAGCCAGACCGGGAGTAAAAGCGGCGAGCAGTACTTC
TRBV19,.,12,TRBJ2-1,CASGGGYNEQFF,TGTGCCAGTGGGGGAGGCTACAATGAGCAGTTCTTC
TRBV11-2,TRBD1,16,TRBJ1-4,CASSLRGGGPNEKLFF,TGTGCCAGCAGCTTACGAGGGGGCGGGCCTAATGAAAAACTGTTTTTT
TRBV18,TRBD1,15,TRBJ1-1,CASSPNIDRDTEAFF,TGTGCCAGCTCACCAAATATTGACAGGGACACTGAAGCTTTCTTT
TRBV9,TRBD2,14,TRBJ2-2,CASSPGTSGEQLFF,TGTGCCAGCAGCCCAGGGACTAGCGGGGAACAATTGTTTTTT
TRBV7-9,.,15,TRBJ2-7,CASSLDSQSSYEQYF,TGTGCCAGCAGCTTAGACTCCCAAAGCTCCTACGAGCAGTACTTC
TRBV4-3,.,15,TRBJ1-5,CASSQDSGGRQPQHF,TGCGCCAGCAGCCAAGATAGCGGGGGCCGCCAGCCCCAGCATTTT
TRBV4-1,.,16,TRBJ1-1,CASSQDPTGLNTEAFF,TGCGCCAGCAGCCAAGACCCCACAGGGCTGAACACTGAAGCTTTCTTT
TRBV28,.,14,TRBJ2-7,CATLPTGFLYEQYF,TGTGCCACCCTTCCTACAGGTTTCCTCTACGAGCAGTACTTC
TRBV6-5,.,14,TRBJ1-1,CASSYSRVNTEAFF,TGTGCCAGCAGTTACTCACGGGTGAACACTGAGGCTTTCTTT
TRBV14,TRBD2,15,TRBJ2-1,CASSQIQREGNEQFF,TGTGCCAGCAGCCAAATCCAGCGGGAGGGCAATGAGCAGTTCTTC
TRBV19,.,13,TRBJ2-7,CASKGTASYEQYF,TGTGCCAGTAAAGGGACTGCTTCCTACGAGCAGTACTTC
TRBV6-5,.,12,TRBJ2-7,CASSEGPYEQYF,TGTGCCAGCAGTGAGGGCCCCTACGAGCAGTACTTC
TRBV12-2,.,15,TRBJ2-7,CASRLVTSGPSEQYF,TGTGCAAGTCGCTTAGTGACTAGCGGGCCGTCCGAGCAGTACTTC
TRBV7-9,.,14,TRBJ2-5,CASSFTGNQGTQYF,TGTGCCAGCAGTTTCACAGGGAACCAAGGGACCCAGTACTTC
TRBV7-2,.,13,TRBJ2-2,CASSRENTGELFF,TGTGCCAGCAGCAGAGAGAACACCGGGGAGCTGTTTTTT
TRBV14,TRBD1,15,TRBJ2-5,CASSQNTGGVETQYF,TGTGCCAGCAGCCAGAACACAGGGGGCGTCGAGACCCAGTACTTC